The entry that follows covers one T cell receptor (beta chain) sequence. This clonotype was seen many times. The antigen this receptor binds is unknown. Per-base quality was not reported, and no clone a single base away is much larger than it. The data were obtained in a study of T cells in Graves' hyperthyroidism and ophthalmopathy (dated by TCRdb to between 2019 and 2020). Study-wide context: Peripheral blood samples were taken at the time of initial diagnosis, prior to any treatment. A discovery cohort of about a hundred patients, about 44 with Graves' ophthalmopathy and about 58 with stable Graves' hyperthyroidism, was used to find distinguishing TCR V-J signatures. Prospective prediction of ophthalmopathy was tested in an independent validation cohort consisting of 18 hyperthyroidism patients and approximately 16 patients who later progressed to ophthalmopathy. The roughly 91 discovery patients were randomly divided into training and test sets at a 7:3 ratio. The study also compared thyroid tissue and blood T-cell repertoires from over 5 Graves' hyperthyroidism patients. Once sampling was done, hyperthyroidism patients were given methimazole at a starting dose of 30 mg daily, whereas ophthalmopathy patients were given high-dose intravenous methylprednisolone. According to the paper, TCR Vbeta CDR3 sequencing was carried out on some 140 peripheral blood samples, which came from around 43 ophthalmopathy, under 80 hyperthyroidism and about 17 progressor patients.

A patient counted as having stable Graves' hyperthyroidism if no progression to ophthalmopathy occurred over 18 months of follow-up. Hyperthyroidism patients were newly diagnosed, had a disease duration of under 2 months, and were aged 18 to 65 years. The study excluded patients with uncontrolled infections, other autoimmune diseases, pregnancy or lactation. Diagnoses relied on clinical symptoms, serum thyroxine and TRAb, thyroid ultrasound and orbital computed tomography. Ficoll-Paque density gradient centrifugation was used to isolate PBMCs from 8 to 10 ml of fresh peripheral blood. Trizol reagent was used to extract total RNA, and RNA quality was then checked on an Agilent 2100 Bioanalyzer. Beyond this particular receptor, the publication reports: A 13 V-J signature model separated ophthalmopathy from stable hyperthyroidism, with approximately 87% sensitivity and 81.08% specificity in cross-validation and 80%/75% in testing. In validation, the model predicted progression to ophthalmopathy a median of approximately 6.3 months before onset, with about 70% sensitivity and 72.22% specificity. Sample size was not statistically predetermined, and investigators were not blinded to group allocation. Most expanded thyroid clonotypes (frequency above 0.001) were also found in blood, which suggests that blood repertoires may mirror thyroid immune responses.

The TCR beta CDR3 regions were amplified from RNA transcripts. The first round of RT-PCR for the TCR CDR3 was performed with the HTBI primer set and the Qiagen OneStep RT-PCR kit. Libraries were constructed in a second round of multiplex PCR, after which size selection and purification were performed. Sequencing of the libraries was done on an Illumina HiSeq2000 using paired-end 100 bp reads. The study's own analysis went as follows. SOAPnuke was used to process the raw data, removing reads that contained adapters or uncalled bases, had a mean Phred below 15, or lacked an exact match to the constant primer or identifier. High-quality paired reads were merged using COPE v1.2.5, and each unique nucleotide sequence was defined as a clonotype. Clonotypes were aligned to IMGT TRBV, TRBD and TRBJ reference segments using MiTCR v1.1. Only V-J combinations with frequency above 0.0001, covering roughly 99% of repertoires, were analysed. A TCS score was defined as the ratio of F50 (clonal expansion) to E x V (chaos), with BLOSUM62-based TCRdist applied between CDR3 peptides within each V-J. Welch's t-statistics and random forest reduced fewer than 600 V-J features to 13, which were used in a naive Bayes classifier (R e1071). TCRdb itself trimmed the public reads at Q25 with fastp, ran MiXCR and retained productive beta chains. Rows with one shared CDR3 protein collapse into an entry with the most common genes and DNA. The V and J calls were not made by the authors but by TCRdb's processing. The sample table lists some 550,000 distinct CDR3 sequences, less than 25% of them with a count of one. Around 27% of the sample comes from the top ten.

V has 4 bases trimmed and J has 6 bases trimmed; junction bases matching no gene number 8. From the cysteine through the phenylalanine, the CDR3 covers 14 amino acids. Just CDR3 DNA is preserved here, 42 bases in frame from base 1. CDR1 and CDR2 were assigned from the germline V gene (reference sequence) as LNHDA and SQIVND. The receptor chain draws on TRBV19 and TRBJ1-1; TRBD1 matches 7 bases in the middle. The origin of this receptor is a man aged 18 to 29 with Graves' hyperthyroidism. Sequenced material: blood. The CDR3 here reads CASSTTGVLAEAFF. In nucleotide form, the sequence is TGTGCCAGTAGTACCACAGGGGTACTCGCTGAAGCTTTCTTT.